This T cell receptor beta chain was sequenced during a study of T-cell reconstitution after alpha-beta-depleted transplantation in children. Study-wide results and limits: Roughly two months post-transplant, alpha-beta T cells reportedly originated from several hundred graft clones that had expanded.

A note on this clonotype: Its antigen is as yet unknown.

CDR3 length equals 13 residues. V lost 5 bases and J 10 bases, leaving 15 bases between the germline ends. Library preparation (for TCRbeta) was performed with unique molecular identifiers. TCRdb called the PCR reads again in MiXCR, with one record for every CDR3 protein. The sample lists about 250,000 distinct CDR3 sequences; 24% were seen once. Material: PBMCs, mostly from graft donor cells, obtained 360 days after TCRalphabeta/CD19-depleted stem cell transplant. The TCR comes from a female patient aged 2-9 years who had a stem cell transplant for congenital amegakaryocytic thrombocytopenia, so the T cells may come from the graft donor. The J gene is TRBJ2-1, the V gene TRBV12-3 or TRBV12-4; D call uncertain. CDR3 loop: CASSTVYPNEQFF. CDR3 coding DNA: TGTGCCAGCAGTACCGTCTACCCGAACGAGCAGTTCTTC.